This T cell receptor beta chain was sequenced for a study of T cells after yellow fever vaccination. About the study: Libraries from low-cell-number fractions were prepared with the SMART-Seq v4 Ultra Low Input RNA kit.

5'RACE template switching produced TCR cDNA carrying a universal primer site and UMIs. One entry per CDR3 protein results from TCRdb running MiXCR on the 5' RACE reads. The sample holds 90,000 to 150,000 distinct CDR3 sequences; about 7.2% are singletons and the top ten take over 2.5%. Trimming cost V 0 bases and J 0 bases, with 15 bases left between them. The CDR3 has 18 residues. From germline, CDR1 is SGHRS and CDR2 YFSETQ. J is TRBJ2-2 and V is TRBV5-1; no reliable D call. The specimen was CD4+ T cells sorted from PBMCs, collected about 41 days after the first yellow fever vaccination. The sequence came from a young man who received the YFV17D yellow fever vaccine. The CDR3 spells CASSLGLSHPANTGELFF. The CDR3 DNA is TGCGCCAGCAGCTTGGGCTTGAGTCACCCCGCGAACACCGGGGAGCTGTTTTTT.